The 5 T cell receptor beta chains presented below share a single source sample, sequenced in a study of cytomegalovirus exposure and HLA in healthy donors. Primers included in the PCR were 60 Vbeta and 13 Jbeta primers. The data were produced by immunoSEQ multiplex PCR, yet TCRdb's version contains in-frame clones alone and is incomplete. The sample spans about 120,000 clones; the ten largest clones claim about 4%. Material: PBMCs. These receptors all come from a man between 25 and 39 years old in good health and CMV-seronegative.

This chain joins TRBV5-1 and TRBJ1-1; 7 positions match TRBD1. The CDR3 covers 15 residues. V gave up 2 bases and J gave up 5 bases; unmatched junction bases: 9. The germline V gene encodes CDR1 SGHRS and CDR2 YFSETQ. The chain's CDR3 is CASSLSTGSATEAFF. DNA for the CDR3: TGCGCCAGCAGCTTATCGACAGGGTCAGCAACTGAAGCTTTCTTT.

The chain couples TRBV5-1 to TRBJ2-1; a possible D gene is TRBD1 (5 bases). The CDR3 extends over 13 amino acids. V was clipped by 3 bases and J by 6 bases, with 10 bases between them. Germline CDR1 and CDR2: SGHRS and YFSETQ. As DNA, the CDR3 is TGCGCCAGCAGCTCCGGACAAAGCAATGAGCAGTTCTTC. Amino acid sequence: CASSSGQSNEQFF.

V gene TRBV6-5 combines with J gene TRBJ1-2, with D possibly matching TRBD1 (5 bases). The CDR3 contains 16 residues. V was cut by 4 bases and J by 2 bases, with 17 bases left in between. Germline V lookup: CDR1 MNHEY, CDR2 SVGAGI. CDR3 bases: TGTGCCAGCAGTTGGTCCTGGGGCCGGGCGAACTATGGCTACACCTTC. This translates into CASSWSWGRANYGYTF.

The rearrangement joins TRBV10-3 to TRBJ1-2; 8 nucleotides match TRBD1. CDR3 length: 12 amino acids. Per the germline V gene, CDR1 is ENHRY and CDR2 is SYGVKD. J was trimmed by 4 bases and V by 5 bases; bases with no gene match: 0. CDR3 nucleotide sequence: TGTGCCATCAGTACAGGGGGCTATGGCTACACCTTC. Translation: CAISTGGYGYTF.

The chain is built from TRBV28 and TRBJ2-2, with 10 bases identical to TRBD2. Germline V lookup: CDR1 MDHEN, CDR2 SYDVKM. Trimming took 2 bases from V and 7 from J; bases not matched to a gene: 7. The CDR3 covers 16 residues. The CDR3 reads CASSLLAGARRGELFF. CDR3 bases: TGTGCCAGCAGTTTACTAGCGGGGGCAAGGCGCGGGGAGCTGTTTTTT.